A selection of T cell receptor beta chains follows, all from one sample in a study of blood T cell repertoires in COVID-19. Clones were read by immunoSEQ multiplex PCR, and TCRdb kept only the in-frame ones, dropping some. The sample yields around 70,000 clones, approximately 80% seen once. Sequenced material: peripheral blood. The receptors were sampled from a human donor in a cohort sampled during active COVID-19. The CDR3 runs from the conserved cysteine through the conserved F or W. The D gene is left open where the match is weak. Expanded clones get a size class; other rows say once, few or many, or leave the size out.

length	D	V	J	size	DNA	CDR3
15	TRBD2	TRBV7-3	TRBJ2-1	.	TGTGCCAGCAGTACAGGACTAGCGGGGGCCAATGAGCAGTTCTTC	CASSTGLAGANEQFF
16	.	TRBV7-8	TRBJ2-1	.	TGTGCCAGCAGCCCCGGCGCGGGTAAATCCTACAATGAGCAGTTCTTC	CASSPGAGKSYNEQFF
13	TRBD1	TRBV28	TRBJ1-2	.	TGTGCCAGCAATAACAGGGGTGGGTATGGCTACACCTTC	CASNNRGGYGYTF
15	.	TRBV27	TRBJ1-2	.	TGTGCCAGCAGTTTATGGGGCGGCTCTATCTATGGCTACACCTTC	CASSLWGGSIYGYTF
13	.	TRBV6-4	TRBJ1-6	.	TGTGCCAGCAGCGTTAACCAGGGCTCACCCCTCCACTTT	CASSVNQGSPLHF
18	TRBD1	TRBV7-8	TRBJ1-5	once	TGTGCCAGCAGCCCTATACAGGGGGAAACGTATAGCAATCAGCCCCAGCATTTT	CASSPIQGETYSNQPQHF
16	TRBD2	TRBV9	TRBJ2-2	.	TGTGCCAGCAGCGTAGCTCCGGGGGGTCAAACCGGGGAGCTGTTTTTT	CASSVAPGGQTGELFF
16	.	TRBV7-3	TRBJ2-6	.	TGTGCCAGCAGCTCCCCGGCTAGCTCTGGGGCCAACGTCCTGACTTTC	CASSSPASSGANVLTF
15	.	TRBV9	TRBJ2-3	.	TGTGCCAGCAGCCCTCTTTTAGCTACCCAGGGAACGCAGTATTTT	CASSPLLATQGTQYF
14	TRBD1	TRBV7-9	TRBJ2-3	once	TGTGCCAGCACCAAGACAGGGACCACAGATACGCAGTATTTT	CASTKTGTTDTQYF
13	.	TRBV28	TRBJ2-7	.	TGTGCCAGCAGCCGCACAGGACAGTACGAGCAGTACTTC	CASSRTGQYEQYF
14	TRBD1	TRBV29-1	TRBJ2-1	.	TGCAGCGTTGTATCACAGGGGGCAAGCAATGAGCAGTTCTTC	CSVVSQGASNEQFF
13	.	TRBV28	TRBJ1-1	.	TGTGCCAGCAGAAAATTTACCGGGACAGAAGCTTTCTTT	CASRKFTGTEAFF
13	TRBD1	TRBV7-9	TRBJ1-1	.	TGTGCCAGCAGCCTCAGACAGGGCGCTGAAGCTTTCTTT	CASSLRQGAEAFF
11	.	TRBV20-1	TRBJ1-6	.	TGCAGTGCTCAGGGCGGTTCACCCCTCCACTTT	CSAQGGSPLHF
16	.	TRBV3-1/TRBV3-2	TRBJ1-4	few	TGTGCCAGCAGCCATGTCAGACAGAAGCCTAATGAAAAACTGTTTTTT	CASSHVRQKPNEKLFF
16	TRBD1	TRBV19	TRBJ1-2	.	TGTGCCAGTAGGGTGGGACAGTACCAACCAGACTATGGCTACACCTTC	CASRVGQYQPDYGYTF
14	TRBD1	TRBV29-1	TRBJ1-2	.	TGCAGCGTCCTCACTGGTGGGACAGGGCATGGCTACACCTTC	CSVLTGGTGHGYTF
13	.	TRBV12-3/TRBV12-4	TRBJ2-3	.	TGTGCCAGCAGGCCGAAACTATCCGATACGCAGTATTTT	CASRPKLSDTQYF
13	TRBD1	TRBV18	TRBJ2-7	.	TGTGCCAGCTCACGGACAGGGAAAAGCGAGCAGTACTTC	CASSRTGKSEQYF
16	TRBD1	TRBV14	TRBJ2-5	.	TGTGCCAGCAGCCAAGGCAGGGGGACCCACCAAGAGACCCAGTACTTC	CASSQGRGTHQETQYF
14	.	TRBV6-6	TRBJ2-1	.	TGTGCCAGCAGTAACCCCGCGGCTGTCAATGAGCAGTTCTTC	CASSNPAAVNEQFF
16	.	TRBV7-2	TRBJ1-2	.	TGTGCCAGCAGCCCCCTCTTGACAGACACCCCTTATGGCTACACCTTC	CASSPLLTDTPYGYTF
17	TRBD1	TRBV19	TRBJ1-6	.	TGTGCCAGTAGTATTCGACAGGGAAGCTCCTATAATTCACCCCTCCACTTT	CASSIRQGSSYNSPLHF
15	.	TRBV2	TRBJ1-3	once	TGTGCCAGCAGTGAAGGGGGGGGCAGAAGAAACACCATATATTTT	CASSEGGGRRNTIYF
20	.	TRBV9	TRBJ2-3	.	TGTGCCAGCAGCGTAGCTCTCAGGGGCGGAATGGGGATGAGCACAGATACGCAGTATTTT	CASSVALRGGMGMSTDTQYF
14	.	TRBV5-1	TRBJ2-3	.	TGCGCCAGCAGATCCGACAGCAGCACAGATACGCAGTATTTT	CASRSDSSTDTQYF
16	.	TRBV21-1	TRBJ2-5	.	TGTGCCACAGAACCCTCGGAACAGGGCGGCCCAGAGACCCAGTACTTC	CATEPSEQGGPETQYF